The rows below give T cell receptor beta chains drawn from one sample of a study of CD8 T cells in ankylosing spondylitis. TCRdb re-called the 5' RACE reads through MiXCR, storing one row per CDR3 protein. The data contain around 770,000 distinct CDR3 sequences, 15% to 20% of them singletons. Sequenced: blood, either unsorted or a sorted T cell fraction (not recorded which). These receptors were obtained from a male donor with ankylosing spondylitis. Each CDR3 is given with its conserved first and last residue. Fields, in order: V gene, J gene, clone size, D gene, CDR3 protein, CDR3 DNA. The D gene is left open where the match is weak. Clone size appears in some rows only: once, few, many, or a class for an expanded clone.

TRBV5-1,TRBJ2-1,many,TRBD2,CASSFWGSGGQTYNEQFF,TGCGCCAGCAGCTTCTGGGGTAGCGGGGGACAAACCTACAATGAGCAGTTCTTC
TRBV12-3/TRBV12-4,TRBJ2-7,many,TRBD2,CASRKSGKSSYEQYF,TGTGCCAGCAGAAAGAGCGGGAAGAGCTCCTACGAGCAGTACTTC
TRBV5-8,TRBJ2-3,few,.,CASSAGQIYTDTQYF,TGTGCCAGCAGCGCGGGACAGATATACACAGATACGCAGTATTTT
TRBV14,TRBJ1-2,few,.,CASSPIRGIGNYGYTF,TGTGCCAGCAGCCCAATCCGGGGGATTGGGAACTATGGCTACACCTTC
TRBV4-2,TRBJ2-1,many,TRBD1,CASSPGQGIHLGSYNEQFF,TGTGCCAGCAGCCCCGGACAGGGGATTCACCTTGGCTCCTACAATGAGCAGTTCTTC
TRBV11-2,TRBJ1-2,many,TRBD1,CASSGQYSGGGYTF,TGTGCCAGCAGCGGACAATACTCAGGGGGAGGCTACACCTTC
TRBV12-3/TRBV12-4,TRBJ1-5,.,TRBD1,CASSLDRGRVGNQPQHF,TGTGCCAGCAGCCTTGACAGGGGGCGAGTAGGGAATCAGCCCCAGCATTTT
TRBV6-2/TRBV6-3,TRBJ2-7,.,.,CASRSTGEYEQYF,TGTGCCAGCAGGAGTACAGGCGAGTACGAGCAGTACTTC
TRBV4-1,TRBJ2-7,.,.,CASSQDPSTGPGLVYEQYF,TGCGCCAGCAGCCAAGATCCGTCGACAGGACCAGGACTAGTCTACGAGCAGTACTTC
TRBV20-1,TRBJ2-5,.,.,CSVVIGQFQETQYF,TGCAGTGTCGTGATCGGACAGTTCCAAGAGACCCAGTACTTC
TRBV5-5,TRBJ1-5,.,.,CASSLVPNGNQPQHF,TGTGCCAGCAGCTTGGTGCCGAATGGCAATCAGCCCCAGCATTTT
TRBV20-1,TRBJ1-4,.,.,CSALQVPNEKLFF,TGCAGTGCGTTACAGGTGCCTAATGAAAAACTGTTTTTT
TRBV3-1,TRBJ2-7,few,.,CASSQGRAEQYF,TGTGCCAGCAGCCAAGGCAGGGCCGAGCAGTACTTC
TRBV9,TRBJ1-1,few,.,CASSQTGANTEAFF,TGTGCCAGCAGTCAGACAGGAGCGAACACTGAAGCTTTCTTT
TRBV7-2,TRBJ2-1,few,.,CASSWGLYNEQFF,TGTGCCAGCAGCTGGGGGTTATACAATGAGCAGTTCTTC
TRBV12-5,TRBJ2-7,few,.,CASGLAVYEQYF,TGTGCTAGTGGGTTGGCCGTATACGAGCAGTACTTC
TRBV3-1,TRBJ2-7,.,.,CASSPRLDQRHEQYF,TGTGCCAGCAGCCCACGACTAGACCAGAGGCACGAGCAGTACTTC
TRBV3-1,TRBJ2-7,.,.,CASSQYKGDEQYF,TGTGCCAGCAGCCAATACAAGGGCGACGAGCAGTACTTC
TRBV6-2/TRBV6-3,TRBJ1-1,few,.,CASSPVVRNTEAFF,TGTGCCAGCAGCCCTGTCGTCAGGAACACTGAAGCTTTCTTT
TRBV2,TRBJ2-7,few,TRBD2,CASSAETSAYEQYF,TGTGCCAGCAGTGCGGAGACTAGCGCCTACGAGCAGTACTTC
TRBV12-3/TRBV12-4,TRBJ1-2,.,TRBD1,CASSFDRAGYTF,TGTGCCAGCAGTTTCGACAGGGCTGGCTACACCTTC
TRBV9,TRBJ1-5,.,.,CASSVGEGWQPQHF,TGTGCCAGCAGTGTCGGCGAGGGGTGGCAGCCCCAGCATTTT
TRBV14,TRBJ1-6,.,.,CASSQEWASPLHF,TGTGCCAGCAGCCAAGAGTGGGCCTCACCCCTCCACTTT
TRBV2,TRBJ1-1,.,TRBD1,CASNLGQVNTEAFF,TGTGCCAGCAACCTCGGACAGGTTAACACTGAAGCTTTCTTT
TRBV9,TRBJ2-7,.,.,CASSVGGPGPNEQYF,TGTGCCAGCAGCGTAGGGGGCCCGGGGCCCAACGAGCAGTACTTC
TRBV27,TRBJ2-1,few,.,CASSLGASGEQFF,TGTGCCAGCAGTTTAGGGGCTTCTGGTGAGCAGTTCTTC
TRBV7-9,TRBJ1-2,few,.,CASSLGGQSRFYGYTF,TGTGCCAGCAGCTTAGGAGGCCAATCCCGTTTTTATGGCTACACCTTC
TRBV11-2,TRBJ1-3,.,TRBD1,CASSRDRGHGNTIYF,TGTGCCAGCAGCCGTGACAGGGGGCATGGAAACACCATATATTTT
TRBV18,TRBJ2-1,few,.,CASSPKWGDEQFF,TGTGCCAGCTCACCTAAATGGGGGGATGAGCAGTTCTTC